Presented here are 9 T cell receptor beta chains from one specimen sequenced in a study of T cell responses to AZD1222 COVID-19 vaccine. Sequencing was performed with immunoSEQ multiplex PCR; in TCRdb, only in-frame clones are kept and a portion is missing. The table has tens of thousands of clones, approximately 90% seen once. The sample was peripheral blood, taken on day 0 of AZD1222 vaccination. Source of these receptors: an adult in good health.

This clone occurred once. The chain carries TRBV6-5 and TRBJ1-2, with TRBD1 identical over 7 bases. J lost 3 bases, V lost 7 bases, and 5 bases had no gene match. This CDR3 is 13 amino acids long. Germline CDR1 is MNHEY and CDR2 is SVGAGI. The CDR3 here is CASNRDRYYGYTF. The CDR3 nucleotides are TGTGCCAGCAATCGGGACAGATACTATGGCTACACCTTC.

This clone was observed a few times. The CDR3 here is CASSTHPGYEQYF. The CDR3 DNA follows: TGTGCCAGCAGCACCCACCCAGGGTACGAGCAGTACTTC. This rearrangement joins TRBV7-3 to TRBJ2-7, with D maybe TRBD1 (5 bases). This CDR3 comprises 13 residues. V gave up 5 bases and J gave up 4 bases, with 12 bases separating them. In germline, CDR1 is SGHTA, CDR2 FQGTGA.

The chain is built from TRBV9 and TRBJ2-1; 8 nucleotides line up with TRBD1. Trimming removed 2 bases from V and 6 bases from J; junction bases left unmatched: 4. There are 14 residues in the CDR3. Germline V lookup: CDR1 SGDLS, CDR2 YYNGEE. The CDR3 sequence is CASSVTGESNEQFF. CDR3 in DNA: TGTGCCAGCAGCGTGACAGGGGAGAGCAATGAGCAGTTCTTC.

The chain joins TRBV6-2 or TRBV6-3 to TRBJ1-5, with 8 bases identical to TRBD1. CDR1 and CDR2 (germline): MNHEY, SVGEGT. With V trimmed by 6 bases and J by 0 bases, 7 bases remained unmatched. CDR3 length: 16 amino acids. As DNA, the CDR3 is TGTGCCAGCAGCCCAACGGACAGGGCTAGCAATCAGCCCCAGCATTTT. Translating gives CASSPTDRASNQPQHF.

The CDR3 sequence: CASSYFIDYTGELFF. The CDR3 DNA is TGTGCCAGCAGTTACTTTATAGACTACACCGGGGAGCTGTTTTTT. The V and J genes are TRBV6-2 or TRBV6-3 and TRBJ2-2; D is unresolved. Germline V gene data show CDR1 as MNHEY and CDR2 as SVGEGT. CDR3 length: 15 residues. V shed 1 base and J shed 3 bases, with 9 bases lying between them.

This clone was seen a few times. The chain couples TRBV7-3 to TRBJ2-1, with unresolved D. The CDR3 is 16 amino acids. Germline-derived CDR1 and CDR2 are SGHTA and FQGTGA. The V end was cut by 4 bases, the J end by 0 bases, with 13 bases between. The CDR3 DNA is TGTGCCAGCAGCTCACCCGGCGTTGTCTCCTACAATGAGCAGTTCTTC. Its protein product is CASSSPGVVSYNEQFF.

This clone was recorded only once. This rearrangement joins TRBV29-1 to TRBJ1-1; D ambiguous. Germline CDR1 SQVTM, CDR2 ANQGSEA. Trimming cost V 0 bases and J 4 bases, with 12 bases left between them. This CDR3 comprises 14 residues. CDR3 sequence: CSVEEGWSGTEAFF. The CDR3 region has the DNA TGCAGCGTTGAAGAAGGGTGGAGCGGCACTGAAGCTTTCTTT.

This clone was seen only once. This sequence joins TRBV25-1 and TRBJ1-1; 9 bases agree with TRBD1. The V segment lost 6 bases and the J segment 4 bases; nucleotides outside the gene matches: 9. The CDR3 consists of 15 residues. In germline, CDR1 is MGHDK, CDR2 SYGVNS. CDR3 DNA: TGTGCCAGCAGGGTTCCCGGGACAGGGATCACTGAAGCTTTCTTT. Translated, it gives CASRVPGTGITEAFF.

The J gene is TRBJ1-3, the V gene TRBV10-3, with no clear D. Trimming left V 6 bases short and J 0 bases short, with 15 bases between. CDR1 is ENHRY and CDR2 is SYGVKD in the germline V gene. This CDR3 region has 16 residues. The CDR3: CAISHTPGSSGNTIYF. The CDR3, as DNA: TGTGCCATCAGCCACACCCCCGGTAGCTCTGGAAACACCATATATTTT.